These 23 T cell receptor beta chains share one sample of origin, sequenced in a study of blood T cell repertoires in COVID-19. Profiled with immunoSEQ multiplex PCR; TCRdb holds only in-frame clones, not every one. The sample includes roughly 180,000 clones, 81% seen only once; the top ten take around 10%. Sequencing used peripheral blood. The receptors derive from a woman between 35 and 50 years old with COVID-19, enrolled during active disease.

The J gene is TRBJ2-1, the V gene TRBV27; 11 bases agree with TRBD2. The V gene's germline CDR1 is MNHEY and CDR2 SMNVEV (reference sequence). V shed 5 bases, J shed 7 bases, and the junction held 10 bases outside the gene matches. The CDR3 consists of 16 residues. Here the CDR3 DNA reads TGTGCCAGCAGTGTGGCTAGCGGGGGGCCGGGGAATGAGCAGTTCTTC. Its protein product is CASSVASGGPGNEQFF.

CDR3 sequence (DNA): TGTGCCAGCAGTTTATACTCGTCCCTCGACAGCACCTACGAGCAGTACTTC. It encodes CASSLYSSLDSTYEQYF. The chain couples TRBV28 to TRBJ2-7; possibly TRBD1 for D (5 bases). Germline CDR1 and CDR2: MDHEN and SYDVKM. V gave up 1 base and J gave up 2 bases, with 18 bases separating them. The CDR3 loop spans 17 amino acids.

The chain is built from TRBV6-5 and TRBJ2-3; 7 nucleotides agree with TRBD2. The CDR3 consists of 15 residues. CDR1 MNHEY and CDR2 SVGAGI come from the germline V gene. The V gene end was trimmed by 6 bases and the J gene end by 1 base; junction bases not matched to a gene: 7. CDR3 coding DNA: TGTGCCAGCAGCTCTTTTCGGGGGGGCACAGATACGCAGTATTTT. Amino acid sequence: CASSSFRGGTDTQYF.

This chain joins TRBV4-1 and TRBJ1-1, with 9 bases lining up with TRBD1. The ends lost 0 bases at V and 3 bases at J; junction bases unmatched: 5. The length of the CDR3 is 16 residues. Germline CDR1 is MGHRA and CDR2 is YSYEKL. The CDR3 is CASSQDAGQGDTEAFF. In DNA form, the CDR3 reads TGCGCCAGCAGCCAAGATGCGGGACAGGGAGACACTGAAGCTTTCTTT.

The V gene is TRBV19, the J gene TRBJ1-1, with D unclear. V shed 7 bases and J shed 3 bases, with 12 bases lying between them. CDR1 and CDR2 (germline): LNHDA, SQIVND (reference sequence). CDR3 length equals 13 residues. Written as DNA, the CDR3 is TGTGCCAGTACCCCGGGAGGGTACACTGAAGCTTTCTTT. This codes for CASTPGGYTEAFF. The full variable domain, with the rest looked up from reference TRBV19 and TRBJ1-1, is DGGITQSPKYLFRKEGQNVTLSCEQNLNHDAMYWYRQDPGQGLRLIYYSQIVNDFQKGDIAEGYSVSREKKESFPLTVTSAQKNPTAFYLCASTPGGYTEAFFGQGTRLTVV.

The chain recombines TRBV6-5 with TRBJ2-7; possible D gene TRBD1, 5 bases. The CDR3 totals 11 residues. Germline loops: CDR1 MNHEY, CDR2 SVGAGI. The V and J ends lost 10 bases and 2 bases respectively, with 9 bases between them. The CDR3 is CATGHAYEQYV. The DNA of the CDR3 is TGTGCCACCGGACATGCCTACGAGCAGTACGTC.

This clone appeared a single time. The J gene is TRBJ2-3, the V gene TRBV4-2; tentatively, D is TRBD2 (6 bases). Per germline, CDR1 LGHNA and CDR2 YNFKEQ. The CDR3 totals 16 residues. The V end was cut by 0 bases, the J end by 2 bases, with 12 bases between. The CDR3 DNA is TGTGCCAGCAGCCAAGAGGAGGGAGTTGTCACAGATACGCAGTATTTT. This gives the protein CASSQEEGVVTDTQYF.

Regarding this clone: Mismatch with germline at one junction end may stem from a read error. As DNA, the CDR3 is TGTGCCAGCAGGGGGACTAGCGGGAGCACCTTC. It specifies CASRGTSGSTF. V usage is TRBV6-5 and J usage is TRBJ2-7; TRBD2 aligns across 14 bases. Germline-derived CDR1 and CDR2 are MNHEY and SVGAGI. The CDR3 spans 11 residues.

The chain recombines TRBV27 with TRBJ2-6; D remains ambiguous. The CDR3 extends over 15 amino acids. CDR1 and CDR2 from the germline V gene are MNHEY and SMNVEV (reference sequence). Trimming took 4 bases from V and 0 from J, leaving 7 bases between them. The CDR3 DNA is TGTGCCAGCAGTTCATCCTTCTCTGGGGCCAACGTCCTGACTTTC. It is translated as CASSSSFSGANVLTF.

This chain links TRBV7-9 with TRBJ2-3; a possible D gene is TRBD2 (7 bases). The ends were cut back, 3 bases at V and 5 bases at J, with 24 bases in the middle. The germline CDR1 and CDR2 sequences are SEHNR and FQNEAQ (reference sequence). The CDR3 runs to 18 residues. This CDR3 is CASSFPRAGGREGDTQYF. The CDR3 DNA sequence: TGTGCCAGCAGCTTCCCTAGGGCCGGGGGCAGGGAGGGAGATACGCAGTATTTT. Based on the CDR3 plus reference TRBV7-9 and TRBJ2-3, the full variable domain is DTGVSQNPRHKITKRGQNVTFRCDPISEHNRLYWYRQTLGQGPEFLTYFQNEAQLEKSRLLSDRFSAERPKGSFSTLEIQRTEQGDSAMYLCASSFPRAGGREGDTQYFGPGTRLTVL.

V gene TRBV2 combines with J gene TRBJ2-2; TRBD1 aligns across 9 bases. Germline loops: CDR1 SNHLY, CDR2 FYNNEI. This CDR3 comprises 13 residues. Trimming at V came to 8 bases and at J to 7 bases, leaving 5 bases not matched to a gene. The CDR3 reads CASSGTGNGELFF. CDR3 coding DNA: TGTGCCAGCTCCGGGACAGGGAACGGGGAGCTGTTTTTT.

The genes are TRBV11-2 and TRBJ1-1; D is unclear. V lost 4 bases and J lost 4, with 10 bases in between. There are 13 residues in the CDR3. The germline gives CDR1 SGHAT, CDR2 FQNNGV. The CDR3 sequence is CASSSTTGTEAFF. The CDR3 DNA reads as TGTGCCAGCAGCTCTACAACGGGCACTGAAGCTTTCTTT.

The chain employs TRBV27 and TRBJ2-1, with TRBD2 matching over 7 bases. With 2 bases clipped from V and 5 bases from J, the junction kept 3 bases outside the gene matches. The CDR3 totals 14 residues. The germline CDR1 and CDR2 sequences are MNHEY and SMNVEV (reference sequence). The CDR3: CASSLRLADNEQFF. CDR3 nucleotide sequence: TGTGCCAGCAGTTTACGACTAGCCGACAATGAGCAGTTCTTC.

The rearrangement links TRBV19 to TRBJ2-7, with TRBD1 identical over 7 bases. Germline CDR1 LNHDA, CDR2 SQIVND (reference sequence). V lost 1 base and J lost 2; bases outside the gene matches: 5. CDR3 length: 15 amino acids. CDR3 protein: CASSIADTGAYEQYF. The CDR3 nucleotides read TGTGCCAGTAGTATAGCGGATACAGGGGCCTACGAGCAGTACTTC.

The chain has TRBV5-6 and TRBJ1-1; 7 nucleotides match TRBD1. Germline V gene data show CDR1 as SGHDT and CDR2 as YYEEEE. The CDR3 length is 16 residues. V gave up 0 bases and J gave up 3 bases; unmatched junction bases: 8. For the CDR3, the DNA is TGTGCCAGCAGCTTGGGGTTCTCAGGGGGTGACACTGAAGCTTTCTTT. It translates to CASSLGFSGGDTEAFF.

This chain joins TRBV30 and TRBJ2-5; 7 nucleotides match TRBD1. V trimming: 2 bases; J trimming: 3 bases; junction bases outside the gene matches: 3. From germline, CDR1 is GTSNPN and CDR2 SVGIG (reference sequence). The CDR3 extends over 13 amino acids. CDR3 sequence: CAWSSTGEETQYF. CDR3 coding DNA: TGTGCCTGGAGTTCAACAGGGGAAGAGACCCAGTACTTC. Full variable domain (missing parts from reference TRBV30 and TRBJ2-5): SQTIHQWPATLVQPVGSPLSLECTVEGTSNPNLYWYRQAAGRGLQLLFYSVGIGQISSEVPQNLSASRPQDRQFILSSKKLLLSDSGFYLCAWSSTGEETQYFGPGTRLLVL.

V is TRBV5-4 and J is TRBJ2-5; 11 nucleotides agree with TRBD1. Germline V gene sequence: CDR1 SGHNT, CDR2 YYREEE (reference sequence). V shed 2 bases and J 4 bases; nucleotides not matched to a gene: 7. The CDR3 length is 16 residues. The CDR3 sequence: CASSFSAGTGGETQYF. For the CDR3, the DNA is TGTGCCAGCAGCTTTTCAGCCGGGACAGGGGGAGAGACCCAGTACTTC.

V and J are TRBV5-1 and TRBJ2-7; maybe TRBD1 (5 bases). The CDR3 is 13 residues long. V lost 4 bases and J 0 bases, leaving 8 bases between the germline ends. The V gene's germline CDR1 is SGHRS and CDR2 YFSETQ. CDR3 nucleotides: TGCGCCAGCAGCATGACAGTCTCCTACGAGCAGTACTTC. This codes for CASSMTVSYEQYF.

J is TRBJ2-5 and V is TRBV5-1; 10 nucleotides match TRBD2. The germline V gene encodes CDR1 SGHRS and CDR2 YFSETQ. Germline trimming cut 0 bases from V and 4 bases from J; bases unmatched to any gene: 6. The CDR3 loop spans 16 amino acids. In DNA form, the CDR3 reads TGCGCCAGCAGCTTGGTTCTAGCGGGAGTTGGAGAGACCCAGTACTTC. Translation gives CASSLVLAGVGETQYF.

The rearrangement links TRBV19 to TRBJ1-2, with TRBD1 as a possible D gene (6 bases). The V end lost 8 bases, the J end lost 2 bases, and 15 bases lay between the germline ends. This CDR3 contains 14 residues. Germline V gene data show CDR1 as LNHDA and CDR2 as SQIVND (reference sequence). This CDR3 reads CASFNAGTNYGYTF. CDR3 bases: TGTGCCAGTTTTAATGCCGGGACAAACTATGGCTACACCTTC.

The chain uses TRBV27 and TRBJ1-2; TRBD1 agrees at 8 bases. J was trimmed by 4 bases and V by 6 bases; bases with no gene match: 7. Germline values: CDR1 MNHEY, CDR2 SMNVEV (reference sequence). The CDR3 spans 14 residues. The CDR3 reads CASSLRGQGYGYTF. The CDR3 nucleotides read TGTGCCAGCAGCCTCAGGGGGCAAGGCTATGGCTACACCTTC.

The chain couples TRBV3-1 (or the pseudogene TRBV3-2) to TRBJ2-3, with 7 bases identical to TRBD2. Trimming took 4 bases from V and 1 from J; bases not matched to a gene: 11. Germline V gives CDR1 LGHDT, CDR2 YNNKEL (reference sequence). The CDR3 sequence is 17 residues long. The CDR3 reads CASSPVGGVRGTDTQYF. Written as DNA, the CDR3 is TGTGCCAGCAGCCCTGTGGGGGGGGTACGTGGCACAGATACGCAGTATTTT.

By proportion, this clone is medium-sized. The rearrangement uses TRBV11-2 and TRBJ2-3; 7 nucleotides line up with TRBD1. V lost 0 bases, J lost 8 bases, and 8 bases stayed unmatched. The germline V gene encodes CDR1 SGHAT and CDR2 FQNNGV. The CDR3 runs to 15 residues. The CDR3 reads CASSLDLGQLVTQYF. CDR3 bases: TGTGCCAGCAGCTTAGATCTGGGACAGCTGGTTACGCAGTATTTT.